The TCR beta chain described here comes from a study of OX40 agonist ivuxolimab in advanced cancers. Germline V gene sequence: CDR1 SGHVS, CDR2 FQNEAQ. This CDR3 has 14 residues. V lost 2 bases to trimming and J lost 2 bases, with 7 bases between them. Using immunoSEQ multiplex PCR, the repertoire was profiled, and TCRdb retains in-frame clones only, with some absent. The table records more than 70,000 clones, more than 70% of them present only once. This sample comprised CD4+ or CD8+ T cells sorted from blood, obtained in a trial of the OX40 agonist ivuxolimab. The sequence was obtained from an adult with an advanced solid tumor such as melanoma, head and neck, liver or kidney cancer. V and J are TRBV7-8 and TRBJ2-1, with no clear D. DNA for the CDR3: TGTGCCAGCAGCTTAAGGCCTGCCTACAATGAGCAGTTCTTC. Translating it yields CASSLRPAYNEQFF.